This T cell receptor beta chain derives from a study of T cell changes during pregnancy in multiple sclerosis. Deletions cut 0 bases from V and 2 bases from J, with 14 bases between. This CDR3 comprises 16 residues. The germline gives CDR1 SGHVS, CDR2 FQNEAQ. TCRdb keeps only in-frame clones here, not all; method: immunoSEQ multiplex PCR. The data show around 50,000 clones, with approximately 90% seen just once and about 5.2% held by the top ten. This sequence joins TRBV7-8 and TRBJ2-7; no clear D. The receptor comes from a human donor whose cells served as feeder cells for cultures in a pregnancy study. Input material: peripheral blood from another person, used as feeder cells. The CDR3 DNA follows: TGTGCCAGCAGCTTAGCGGTCGGCAGTGGAGCCTACGAGCAGTACTTC. It is translated as CASSLAVGSGAYEQYF.